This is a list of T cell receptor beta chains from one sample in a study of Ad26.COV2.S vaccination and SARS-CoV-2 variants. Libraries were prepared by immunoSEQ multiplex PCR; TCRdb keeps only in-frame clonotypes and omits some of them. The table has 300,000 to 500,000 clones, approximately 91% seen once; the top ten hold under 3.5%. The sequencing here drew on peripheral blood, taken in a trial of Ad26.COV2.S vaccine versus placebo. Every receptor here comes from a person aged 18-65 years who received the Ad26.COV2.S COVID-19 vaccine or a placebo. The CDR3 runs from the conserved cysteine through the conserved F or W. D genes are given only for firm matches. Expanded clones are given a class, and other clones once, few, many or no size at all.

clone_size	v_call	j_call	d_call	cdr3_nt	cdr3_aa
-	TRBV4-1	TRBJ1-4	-	TGCGCCAGCAGCCAAGAGATAATTGGGACGGAAAATGAAAAACTGTTTTTT	CASSQEIIGTENEKLFF
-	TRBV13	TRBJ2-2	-	TGTGCCAGCAGCTTCAAGGGGGTTGACACCGGGGAGCTGTTTTTT	CASSFKGVDTGELFF
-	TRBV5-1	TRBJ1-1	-	TGCGCCAGCAGCCCCGGGGACGGTGACACTGAAGCTTTCTTT	CASSPGDGDTEAFF
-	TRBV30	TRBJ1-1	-	TGTGCCTGGAGTGTATCTTTTTACGTACCCCGGGACACTCAGAACACTGAAGCTTTCTTT	CAWSVSFYVPRDTQNTEAFF
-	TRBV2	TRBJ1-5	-	TGTGCCAGCAGGGCCCCCTTATGGACGGGGAACCAGCCCCAGCATTTT	CASRAPLWTGNQPQHF
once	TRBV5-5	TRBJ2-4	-	TGTGCCAGCAGCCGTGTGGGGCAGGGGAAAAACATTCAGTACTTC	CASSRVGQGKNIQYF
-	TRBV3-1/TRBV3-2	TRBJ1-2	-	TGTGCCAGCAGCCAAGTTAGTCCGGTCGGTCTATCTAACTATGGCTACACCTTC	CASSQVSPVGLSNYGYTF
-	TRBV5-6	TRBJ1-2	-	TGTGCCAGCAGCCGTGGGGGGGATGGCTACACCTTC	CASSRGGDGYTF
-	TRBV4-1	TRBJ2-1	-	TGCGCCAGCAGCCAACGTACCAGCGTTCACAATGAGCAGTTCTTC	CASSQRTSVHNEQFF
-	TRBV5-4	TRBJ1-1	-	TGTGCCAGCAGCTTGTCGCTAGGGATGAACACTGAAGCTTTCTTT	CASSLSLGMNTEAFF
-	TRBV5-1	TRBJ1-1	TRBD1	TGCGCCAGCAGCTTTGTCAGGGGGATGGGCGCGAACACTGAAGCTTTCTTT	CASSFVRGMGANTEAFF
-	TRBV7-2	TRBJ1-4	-	TGTGCCAGCAGCTTAGGCGGGGAAAGTAATGAAAAACTGTTTTTT	CASSLGGESNEKLFF
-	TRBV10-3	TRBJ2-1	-	TGTGCCATCAGGGAAGGGCTAAACAATGAGCAGTTCTTC	CAIREGLNNEQFF
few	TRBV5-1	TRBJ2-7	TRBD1	TGCGCCAGCAGCTTAGGAACAGGGGGCGACGAGCAGTACTTC	CASSLGTGGDEQYF
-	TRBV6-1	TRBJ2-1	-	TGTGCCAGCAGTGAATTCGGACACTCCTACAATGAGCAGTTCTTC	CASSEFGHSYNEQFF
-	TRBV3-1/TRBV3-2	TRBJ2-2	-	TGTGCCAGCAGCCAGGGGACCCTACAGACCGGGGAGCTGTTTTTT	CASSQGTLQTGELFF
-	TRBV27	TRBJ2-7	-	TGTGCCAGCAGTTTCCGCCCGGGCCTAAGCTCCTACGAGCAGTACTTC	CASSFRPGLSSYEQYF
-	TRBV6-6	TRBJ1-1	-	TGTGCCAGCAGGTTCAGGGTTAGGGACACTGAAGCTTTCTTT	CASRFRVRDTEAFF
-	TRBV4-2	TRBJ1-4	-	TGTGCCAGCAGCAGGACGGTGGGAAAACTGTTTTTT	CASSRTVGKLFF
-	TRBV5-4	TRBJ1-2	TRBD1	TGTGCCAGCACCAGGGGGGATGGCTACACCTTC	CASTRGDGYTF
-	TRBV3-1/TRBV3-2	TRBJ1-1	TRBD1	TGTGCCAGCAGCCAAACGGACAGGCGCACTGAAGCTTTCTTT	CASSQTDRRTEAFF
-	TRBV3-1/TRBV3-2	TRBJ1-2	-	TGTGCCAGCAGCCAAGATTTGAGAGGGAAAAATGGCTACACCTTC	CASSQDLRGKNGYTF
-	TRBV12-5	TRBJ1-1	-	TGTGCTAGTGGCCAGGGGTACTACACTGAAGCTTTCTTT	CASGQGYYTEAFF
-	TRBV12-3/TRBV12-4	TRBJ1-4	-	TGTGCCAGCAGTTTGGGGGGATACGAAAAACTGTTTTTT	CASSLGGYEKLFF
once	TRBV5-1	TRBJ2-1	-	TGCGCCAGCAGCTCTTACAATGAGCAGTTCTTC	CASSSYNEQFF
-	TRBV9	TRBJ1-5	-	TGTGCCAGCAGCGTAGGTGGAGACAGCCTCAATCAGCCCCAGCATTTT	CASSVGGDSLNQPQHF
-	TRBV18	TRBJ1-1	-	TGTGCCAGCTCACAGGGACAACCGAACACTGAAGCTTTCTTT	CASSQGQPNTEAFF
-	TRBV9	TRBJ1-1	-	TGTGCCAGCAGCGTAGGAGGACTGAACGCTGAAGCTTTCTTT	CASSVGGLNAEAFF
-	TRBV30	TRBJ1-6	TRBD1	TGTGCCTGGAGTGGCTACCAGGGGGCGAATTCACCCCTCCACTTT	CAWSGYQGANSPLHF